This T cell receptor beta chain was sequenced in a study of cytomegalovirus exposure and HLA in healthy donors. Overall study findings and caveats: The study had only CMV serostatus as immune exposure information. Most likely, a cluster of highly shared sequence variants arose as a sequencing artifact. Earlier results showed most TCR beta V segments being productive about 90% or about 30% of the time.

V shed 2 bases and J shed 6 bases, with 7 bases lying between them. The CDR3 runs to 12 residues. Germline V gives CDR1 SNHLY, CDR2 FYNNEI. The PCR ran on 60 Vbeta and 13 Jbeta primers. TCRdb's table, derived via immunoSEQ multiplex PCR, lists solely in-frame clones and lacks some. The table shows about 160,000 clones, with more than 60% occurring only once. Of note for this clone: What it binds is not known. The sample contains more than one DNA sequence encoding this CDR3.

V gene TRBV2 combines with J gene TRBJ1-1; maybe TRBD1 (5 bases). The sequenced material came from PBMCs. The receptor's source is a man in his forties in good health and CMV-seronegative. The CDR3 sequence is CASSEQGPEAFF. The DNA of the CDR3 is TGTGCCAGCAGTGAACAGGGTCCTGAAGCTTTCTTT.